The text below deals with one TCR beta chain. The target antigen is unknown. J gave up 5 bases and V 5 bases, and 11 bases lay outside the gene matches. Germline loops: CDR1 SEHNR, CDR2 FQNEAQ (reference sequence). There are 16 residues in the CDR3. These data come from a study of blood T cells in healthy people across ages. Findings and limits, study-wide: Naive and antigen-experienced cells were not separated, limiting conclusive comparison. From one million sequenced T cells, diversity estimates were lower bounds.

The second PCR ran roughly 7 to 12 cycles with a sample-barcoded 5' primer and J-beta primers. TCRdb itself ran the 5' RACE reads through MiXCR, one entry per CDR3 protein. Of about 570,000 distinct CDR3 sequences in the sample, about 26% were seen once. The origin of this receptor is a woman in her 70s in good health. Sequencing input: blood. The rearrangement joins TRBV7-9 to TRBJ2-5; the match to TRBD1 covers 10 bases. CDR3 coding DNA: TGTGCCAGCAGCGGTGGGACAGGGGCCCGTTTGGAGACCCAGTACTTC. It encodes CASSGGTGARLETQYF.